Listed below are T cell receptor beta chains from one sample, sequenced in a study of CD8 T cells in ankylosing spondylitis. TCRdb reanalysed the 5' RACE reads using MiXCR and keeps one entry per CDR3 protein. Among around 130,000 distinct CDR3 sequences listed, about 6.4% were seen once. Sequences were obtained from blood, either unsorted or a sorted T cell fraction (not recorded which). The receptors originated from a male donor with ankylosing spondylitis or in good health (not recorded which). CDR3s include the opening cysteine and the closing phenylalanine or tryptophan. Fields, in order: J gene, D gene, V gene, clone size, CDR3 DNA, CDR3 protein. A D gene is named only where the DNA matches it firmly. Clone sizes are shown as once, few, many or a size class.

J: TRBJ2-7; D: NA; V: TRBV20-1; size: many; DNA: TGCAGTGCTAGAGCCCCCGGCGGGGGCTGGTACGAGCAGTACTTC; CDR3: CSARAPGGGWYEQYF
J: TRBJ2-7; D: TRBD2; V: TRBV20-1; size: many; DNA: TGCAGTGCTAGAGACCTGCCCGGGACTACCCGCTACGAGCAGTACTTC; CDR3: CSARDLPGTTRYEQYF
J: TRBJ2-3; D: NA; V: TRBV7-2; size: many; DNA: TGTGCCAGCAGCCCGAACGGACAGAACACAGATACGCAGTATTTT; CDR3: CASSPNGQNTDTQYF
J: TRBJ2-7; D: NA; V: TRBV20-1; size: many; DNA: TGCAGTGCTAGAGATGGGGGTTCTGACGAGCAGTACTTC; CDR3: CSARDGGSDEQYF
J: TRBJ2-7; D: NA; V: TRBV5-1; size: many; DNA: TGCGCCAGCAGTGGCGGAGTCAACGAGCAGTACTTC; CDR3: CASSGGVNEQYF
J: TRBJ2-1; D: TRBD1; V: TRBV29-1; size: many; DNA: TGCAGCGTTGAGGCCCGGGACAGGTTCCCCTACAATGAGCAGTTCTTC; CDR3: CSVEARDRFPYNEQFF
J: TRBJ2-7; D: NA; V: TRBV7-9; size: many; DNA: TGTGCCAGCAGCTTATGGGAGGAGGTTGAGCAGTACTTC; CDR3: CASSLWEEVEQYF
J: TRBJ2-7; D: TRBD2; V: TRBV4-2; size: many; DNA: TGTGCCAGCAGCCAAGATCAAACTAGCGGGGCCTACGAGCAGTACTTC; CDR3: CASSQDQTSGAYEQYF
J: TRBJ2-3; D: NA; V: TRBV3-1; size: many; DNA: TGTGCCAGCAGCCCCCGGGGCCGACTAGGAATGGATACGCAGTATTTT; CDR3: CASSPRGRLGMDTQYF
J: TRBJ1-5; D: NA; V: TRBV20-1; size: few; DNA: TGCTGTGCTAGAGATTTTTTAGGCACTTCCAACAATCAGCCCCAGCATTTT; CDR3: CCARDFLGTSNNQPQHF